The clone carrying this T cell receptor (beta chain) was seen more than once but under ten times. Its specificity is unknown. These data come from a study of cytomegalovirus exposure and HLA in healthy donors. Study-level points and caveats: A later analysis linked a missense variant in DCLRE1C to the trimming of TCR beta V and J genes. Reportedly, fewer N-insertions than the approximately 700-donor mean appeared in an Asian-associated ancestry cluster in a later analysis. Most likely, a cluster of highly shared sequence variants arose as a sequencing artifact.

The germline V gene has CDR1 MNHEY and CDR2 SMNVEV (reference sequence). The ends were cut back, 3 bases at V and 8 bases at J, with 11 bases in the middle. This CDR3 contains 13 residues. PCR primers comprised 60 Vbeta and 13 Jbeta primers. This table comes from immunoSEQ multiplex PCR, and its TCRdb copy is limited to in-frame clones, with some not included. The sample contains 100,000 to 150,000 clones, roughly a tenth of which appear only once. The sequencing sample was made of PBMCs. The clonotype originates from a woman between 18 and 29 years old in good health and CMV-seropositive. V and J are TRBV27 and TRBJ2-1; D is undetermined. Here the CDR3 reads CASSLQALDEQFF. CDR3 nucleotides: TGTGCCAGCAGTTTGCAAGCTCTCGATGAGCAGTTCTTC.